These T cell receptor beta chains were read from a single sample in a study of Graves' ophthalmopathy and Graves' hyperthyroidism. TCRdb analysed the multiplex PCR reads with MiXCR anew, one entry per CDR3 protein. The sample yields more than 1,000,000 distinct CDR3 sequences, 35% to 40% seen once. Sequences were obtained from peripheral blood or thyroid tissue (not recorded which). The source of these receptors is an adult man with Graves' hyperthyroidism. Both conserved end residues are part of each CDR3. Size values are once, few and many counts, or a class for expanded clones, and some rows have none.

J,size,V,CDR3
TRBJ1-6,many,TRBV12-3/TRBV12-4,CASSLGTDGSNSPLHF
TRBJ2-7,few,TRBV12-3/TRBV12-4,CASSGASANQPQNEQYF
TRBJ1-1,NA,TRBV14,CASSHRPGEAFF
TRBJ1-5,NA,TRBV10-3,CASSSASQQPQHF
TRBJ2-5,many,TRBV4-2,CASSHSEAAGGQETQYF
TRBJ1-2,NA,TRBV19,CASSISSGNYGYTF
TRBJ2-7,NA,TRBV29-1,CSVDVGTRRFLTYEQYF
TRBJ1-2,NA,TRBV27,CASSPDYTNYGYTF
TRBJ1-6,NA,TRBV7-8,CASRSGTGASPLHF
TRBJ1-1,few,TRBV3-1,CASSQSDRGQAFF
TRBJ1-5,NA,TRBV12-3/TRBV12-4,CASSSTFGTGGNQPQHF
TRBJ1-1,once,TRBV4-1,CASSSLGRHTEAFF
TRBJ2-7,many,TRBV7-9,CASSRTGRKDEQYF
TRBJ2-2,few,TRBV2,CASWASENTGELFF
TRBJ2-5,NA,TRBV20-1,CSARAYGTSGGEETQYF
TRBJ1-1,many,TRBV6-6,CASSPDTNPRRAFF
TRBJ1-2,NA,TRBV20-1,CSAPRDRGGHGYTF
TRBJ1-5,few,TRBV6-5,CASSYVRGASGFRQPQHF
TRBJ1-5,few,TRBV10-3,CASRETGNQPQHF
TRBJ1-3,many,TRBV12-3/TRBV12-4,CASSSRAGTAGNTIYF
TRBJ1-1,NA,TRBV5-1,CASSRRTGIRNTEAFF
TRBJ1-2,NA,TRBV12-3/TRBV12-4,CASSWAGYGGYTF
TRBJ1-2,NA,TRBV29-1,CSVDWSGGLGYTF
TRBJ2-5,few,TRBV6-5,CASSYSMEPTGKETQYF
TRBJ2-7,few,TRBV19,CASSFSVIYEQYF
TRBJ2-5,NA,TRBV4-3,CASSQVDGGSETQYF
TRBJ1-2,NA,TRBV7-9,CASSTSGGNYGYTF
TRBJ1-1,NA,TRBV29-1,CSYFGTEAFF
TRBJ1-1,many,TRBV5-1,CASSLMPNTEAFF
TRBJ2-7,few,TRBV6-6,CASSNFDRGVYEQYF
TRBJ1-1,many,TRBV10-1,CATETVNTEAFF
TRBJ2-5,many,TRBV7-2,CASSLDPATYTTQETQYF
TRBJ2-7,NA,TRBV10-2,CASSLQRLGTGLSYEQYF
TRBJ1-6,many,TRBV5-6,CASSPGDSFSPLHF
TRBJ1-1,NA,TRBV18,CASSPAGANTEAFF
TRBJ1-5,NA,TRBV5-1,CASSRGTSGGSEHF
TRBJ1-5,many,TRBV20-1,CSASNLGIPNQPQHF
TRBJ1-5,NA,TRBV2,CASTEDRVGDQPQHF
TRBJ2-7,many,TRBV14,CASSHWDRTYEQYF
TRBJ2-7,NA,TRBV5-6,CASSLATSGQGLYEQYF